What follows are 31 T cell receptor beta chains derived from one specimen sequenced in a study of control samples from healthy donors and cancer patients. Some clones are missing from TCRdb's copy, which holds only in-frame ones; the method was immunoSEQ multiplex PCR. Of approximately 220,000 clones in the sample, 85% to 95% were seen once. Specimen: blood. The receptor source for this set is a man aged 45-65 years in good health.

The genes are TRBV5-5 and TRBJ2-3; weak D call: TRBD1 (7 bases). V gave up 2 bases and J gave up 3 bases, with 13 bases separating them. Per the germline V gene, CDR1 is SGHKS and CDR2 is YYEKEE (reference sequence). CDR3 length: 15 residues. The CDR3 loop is CASSLEQGRTDTQYF. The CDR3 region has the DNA TGTGCCAGCAGCTTAGAACAGGGGAGGACAGATACGCAGTATTTT.

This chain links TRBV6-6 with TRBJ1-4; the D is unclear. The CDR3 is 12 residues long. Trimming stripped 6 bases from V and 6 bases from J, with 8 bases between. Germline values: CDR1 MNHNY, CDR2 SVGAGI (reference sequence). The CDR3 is CASRPRDEKLFF. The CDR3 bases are TGTGCCAGCAGGCCGAGGGATGAAAAACTGTTTTTT.

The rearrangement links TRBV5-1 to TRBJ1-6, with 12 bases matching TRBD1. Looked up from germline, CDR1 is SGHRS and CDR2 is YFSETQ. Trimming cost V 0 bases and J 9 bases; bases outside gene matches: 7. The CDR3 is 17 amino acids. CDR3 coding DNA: TGCGCCAGCAGCTTGGAGGGACAGGGGGCTATCGGTTCACCCCTCCACTTT. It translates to CASSLEGQGAIGSPLHF.

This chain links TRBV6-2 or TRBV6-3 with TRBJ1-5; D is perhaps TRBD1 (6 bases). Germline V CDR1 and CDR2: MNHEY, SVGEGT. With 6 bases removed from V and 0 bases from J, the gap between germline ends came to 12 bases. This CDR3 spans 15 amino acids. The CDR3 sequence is CASRPPGHSNQPQHF. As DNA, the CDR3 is TGTGCCAGCAGACCTCCGGGACATAGCAATCAGCCCCAGCATTTT.

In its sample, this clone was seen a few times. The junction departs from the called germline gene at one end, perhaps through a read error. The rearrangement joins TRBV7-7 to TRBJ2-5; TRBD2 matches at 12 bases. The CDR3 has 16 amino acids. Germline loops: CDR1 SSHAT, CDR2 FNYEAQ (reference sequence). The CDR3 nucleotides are TGTGCTAGCAGCTTAGTAGCTAGCGGGGGGGTAGAGACCCAGTACTTC. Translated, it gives CASSLVASGGVETQYF.

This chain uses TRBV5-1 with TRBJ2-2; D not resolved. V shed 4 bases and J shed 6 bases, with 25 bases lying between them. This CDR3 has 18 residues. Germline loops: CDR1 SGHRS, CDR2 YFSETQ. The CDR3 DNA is TGCGCCAGCAGCCGCTTGCCGACGGGCGTTGCGGAATCCGGGGAGCTGTTTTTT. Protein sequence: CASSRLPTGVAESGELFF. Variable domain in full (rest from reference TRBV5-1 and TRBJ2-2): KAGVTQTPRYLIKTRGQQVTLSCSPISGHRSVSWYQQTPGQGLQFLFEYFSETQRNKGNFPGRFSGRQFSNSRSEMNVSTLELGDSALYLCASSRLPTGVAESGELFFGEGSRLTVL.

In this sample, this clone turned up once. The CDR3 DNA reads TGTGCCATCCTCTCGGACCAGACGAACACCGGGGAGCTGTTTTTT. Protein sequence: CAILSDQTNTGELFF. This chain uses TRBV10-3 with TRBJ2-2; D not certain. The length of the CDR3 is 15 residues. The V end lost 8 bases, the J end lost 0 bases, and 13 bases lay between the germline ends. Germline CDR1 reads ENHRY; CDR2 reads SYGVKD.

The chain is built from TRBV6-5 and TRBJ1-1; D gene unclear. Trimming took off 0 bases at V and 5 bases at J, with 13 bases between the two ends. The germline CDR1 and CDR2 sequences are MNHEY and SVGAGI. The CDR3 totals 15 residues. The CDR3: CASSYSGPRRTEAFF. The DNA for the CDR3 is TGTGCCAGCAGTTACTCTGGACCTCGGAGGACTGAAGCTTTCTTT.

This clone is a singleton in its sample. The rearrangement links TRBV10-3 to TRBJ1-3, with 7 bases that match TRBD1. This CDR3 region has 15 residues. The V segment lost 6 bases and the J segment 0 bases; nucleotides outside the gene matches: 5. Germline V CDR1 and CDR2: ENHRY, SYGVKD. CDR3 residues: CAIRPGQISGNTIYF. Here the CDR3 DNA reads TGTGCCATCAGACCGGGACAGATCTCTGGAAACACCATATATTTT.

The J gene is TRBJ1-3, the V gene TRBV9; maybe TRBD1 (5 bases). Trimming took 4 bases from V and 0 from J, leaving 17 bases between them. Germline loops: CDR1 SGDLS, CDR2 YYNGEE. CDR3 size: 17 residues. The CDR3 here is CASSPRWEGNSGNTIYF. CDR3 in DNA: TGTGCCAGCAGCCCTCGTTGGGAGGGGAACTCTGGAAACACCATATATTTT.

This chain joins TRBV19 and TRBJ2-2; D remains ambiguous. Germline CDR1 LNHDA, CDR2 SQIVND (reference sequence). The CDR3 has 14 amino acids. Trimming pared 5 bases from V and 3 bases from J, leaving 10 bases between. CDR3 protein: CASSGHRDTGELFF. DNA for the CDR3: TGTGCCAGTAGTGGGCATCGGGACACCGGGGAGCTGTTTTTT.

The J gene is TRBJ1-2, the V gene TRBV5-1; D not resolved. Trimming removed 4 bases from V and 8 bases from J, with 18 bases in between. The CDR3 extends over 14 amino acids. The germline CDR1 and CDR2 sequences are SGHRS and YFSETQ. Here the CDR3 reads CASSPDSGEGGYTF. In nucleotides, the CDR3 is TGCGCCAGCAGCCCAGACTCTGGGGAGGGCGGCTACACCTTC.

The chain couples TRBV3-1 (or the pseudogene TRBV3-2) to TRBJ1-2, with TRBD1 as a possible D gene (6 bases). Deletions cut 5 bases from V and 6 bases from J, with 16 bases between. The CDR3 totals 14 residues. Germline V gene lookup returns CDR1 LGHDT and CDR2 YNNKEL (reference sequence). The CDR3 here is CASSTRGYGNGYTF. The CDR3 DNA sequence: TGTGCCAGCAGCACCAGGGGATACGGAAATGGCTACACCTTC.

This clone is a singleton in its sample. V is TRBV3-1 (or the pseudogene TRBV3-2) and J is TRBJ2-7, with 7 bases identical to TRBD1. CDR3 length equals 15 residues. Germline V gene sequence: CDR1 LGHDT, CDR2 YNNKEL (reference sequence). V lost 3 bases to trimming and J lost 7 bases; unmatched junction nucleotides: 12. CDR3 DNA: TGTGCCAGCAGCCATTTTTACAGGGGCTCGGGGGAGCAGTACTTC. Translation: CASSHFYRGSGEQYF.

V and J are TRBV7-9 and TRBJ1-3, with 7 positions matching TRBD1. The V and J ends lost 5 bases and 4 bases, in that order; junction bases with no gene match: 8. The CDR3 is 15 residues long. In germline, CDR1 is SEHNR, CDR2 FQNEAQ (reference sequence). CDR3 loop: CASSRQGYYGNTIYF. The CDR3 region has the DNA TGTGCCAGCAGCCGACAGGGTTACTACGGAAACACCATATATTTT. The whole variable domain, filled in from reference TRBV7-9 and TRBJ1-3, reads DTGVSQNPRHKITKRGQNVTFRCDPISEHNRLYWYRQTLGQGPEFLTYFQNEAQLEKSRLLSDRFSAERPKGSFSTLEIQRTEQGDSAMYLCASSRQGYYGNTIYFGEGSWLTVV.

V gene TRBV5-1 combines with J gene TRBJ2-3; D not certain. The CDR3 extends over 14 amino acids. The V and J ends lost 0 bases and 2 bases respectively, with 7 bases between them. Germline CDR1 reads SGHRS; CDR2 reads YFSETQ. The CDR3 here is CASSLVRFTDTQYF. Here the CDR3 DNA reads TGCGCCAGCAGCTTGGTGCGGTTCACAGATACGCAGTATTTT.

The DNA for the CDR3 is TGTGCCAGCAGCTTGACAGGGGGCTACGAGCAGTACGTC. Its translation: CASSLTGGYEQYV. The chain has TRBV7-9 and TRBJ2-7, with 9 bases fitting TRBD1. Germline V gives CDR1 SEHNR, CDR2 FQNEAQ (reference sequence). V lost 3 bases and J lost 3; bases outside the gene matches: 0. This CDR3 region has 13 residues.

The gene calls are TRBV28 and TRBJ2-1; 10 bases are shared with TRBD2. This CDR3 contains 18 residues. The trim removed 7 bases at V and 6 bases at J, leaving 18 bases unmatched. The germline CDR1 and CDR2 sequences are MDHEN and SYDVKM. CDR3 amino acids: CASKWPSAGGSFGNEQFF. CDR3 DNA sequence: TGTGCCAGCAAGTGGCCGTCAGCGGGGGGGTCCTTCGGCAATGAGCAGTTCTTC.

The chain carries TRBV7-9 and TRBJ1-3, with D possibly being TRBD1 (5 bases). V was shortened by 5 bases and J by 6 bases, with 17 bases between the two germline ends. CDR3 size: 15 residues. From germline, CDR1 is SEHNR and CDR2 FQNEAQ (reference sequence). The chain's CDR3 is CASSPPVGGKNTIYF. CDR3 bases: TGTGCCAGCAGCCCTCCGGTTGGGGGAAAAAACACCATATATTTT. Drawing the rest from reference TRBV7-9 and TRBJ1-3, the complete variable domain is DTGVSQNPRHKITKRGQNVTFRCDPISEHNRLYWYRQTLGQGPEFLTYFQNEAQLEKSRLLSDRFSAERPKGSFSTLEIQRTEQGDSAMYLCASSPPVGGKNTIYFGEGSWLTVV.

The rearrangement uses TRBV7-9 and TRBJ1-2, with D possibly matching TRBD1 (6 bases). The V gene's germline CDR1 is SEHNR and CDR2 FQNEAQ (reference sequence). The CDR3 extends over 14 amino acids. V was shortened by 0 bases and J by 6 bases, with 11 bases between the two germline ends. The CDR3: CASSLAGGRNGYTF. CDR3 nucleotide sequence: TGTGCCAGCAGCTTAGCCGGGGGGCGTAATGGCTACACCTTC.

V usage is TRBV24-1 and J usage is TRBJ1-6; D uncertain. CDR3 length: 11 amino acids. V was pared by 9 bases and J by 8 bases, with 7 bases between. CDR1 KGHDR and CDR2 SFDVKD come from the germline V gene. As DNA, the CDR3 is TGTGCCACCGAGGGTTATTCACCCCTCCACTTT. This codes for CATEGYSPLHF.

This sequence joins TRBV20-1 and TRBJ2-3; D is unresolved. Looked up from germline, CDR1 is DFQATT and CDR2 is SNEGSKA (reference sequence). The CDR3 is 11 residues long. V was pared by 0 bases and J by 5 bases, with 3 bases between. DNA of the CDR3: TGCAGTGCTAGAGATAGAGATACGCAGTATTTT. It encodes CSARDRDTQYF.

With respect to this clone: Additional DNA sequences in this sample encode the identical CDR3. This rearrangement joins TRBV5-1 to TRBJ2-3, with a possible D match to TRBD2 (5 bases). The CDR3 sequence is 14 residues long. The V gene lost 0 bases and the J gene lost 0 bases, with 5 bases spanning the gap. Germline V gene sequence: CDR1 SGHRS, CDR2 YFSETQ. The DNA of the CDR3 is TGCGCCAGCAGCTTGGGGGAGAGCACAGATACGCAGTATTTT. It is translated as CASSLGESTDTQYF. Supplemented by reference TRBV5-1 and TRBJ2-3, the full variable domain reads KAGVTQTPRYLIKTRGQQVTLSCSPISGHRSVSWYQQTPGQGLQFLFEYFSETQRNKGNFPGRFSGRQFSNSRSEMNVSTLELGDSALYLCASSLGESTDTQYFGPGTRLTVL.

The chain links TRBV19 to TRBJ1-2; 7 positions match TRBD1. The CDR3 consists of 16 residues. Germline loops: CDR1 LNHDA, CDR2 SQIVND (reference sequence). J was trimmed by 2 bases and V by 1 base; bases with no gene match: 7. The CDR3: CASSIGTGRPNYGYTF. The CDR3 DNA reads TGTGCCAGTAGTATAGGGACAGGTCGACCAAACTATGGCTACACCTTC.

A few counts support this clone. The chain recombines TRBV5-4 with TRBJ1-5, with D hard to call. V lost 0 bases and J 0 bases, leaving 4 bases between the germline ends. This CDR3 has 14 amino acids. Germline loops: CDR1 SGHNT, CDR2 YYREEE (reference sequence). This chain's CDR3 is CASSLVGSNQPQHF. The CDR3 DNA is TGTGCCAGCAGCTTGGTTGGTAGCAATCAGCCCCAGCATTTT.

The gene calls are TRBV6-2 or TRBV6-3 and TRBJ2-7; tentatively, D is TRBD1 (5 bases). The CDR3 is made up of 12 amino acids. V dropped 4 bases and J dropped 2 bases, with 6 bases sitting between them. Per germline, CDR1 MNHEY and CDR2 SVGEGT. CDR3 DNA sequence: TGTGCCAGCAGTTCACAGGCCTACGAGCAGTACTTC. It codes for CASSSQAYEQYF.

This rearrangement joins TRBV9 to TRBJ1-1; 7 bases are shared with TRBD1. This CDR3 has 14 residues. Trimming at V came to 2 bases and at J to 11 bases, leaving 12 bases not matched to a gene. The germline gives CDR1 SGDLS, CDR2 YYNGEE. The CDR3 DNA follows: TGTGCCAGCAGCGTCTCTGGAGGGGGCGATGGCGCTTTCTTT. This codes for CASSVSGGGDGAFF.

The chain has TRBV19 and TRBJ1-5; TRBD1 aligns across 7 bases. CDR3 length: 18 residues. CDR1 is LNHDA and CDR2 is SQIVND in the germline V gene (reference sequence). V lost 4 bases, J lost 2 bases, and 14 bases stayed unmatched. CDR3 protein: CASSTRDSGSPGNQPQHF. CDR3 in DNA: TGTGCCAGTAGTACCCGGGACAGCGGGTCGCCCGGCAATCAGCCCCAGCATTTT.

In DNA form, the CDR3 reads TGTGCCAGCAGCTTGTGGGAAGGGCTCAAAGTCTACGAGCAGTACTTC. Protein product: CASSLWEGLKVYEQYF. This chain links TRBV5-6 with TRBJ2-7, with D unclear. CDR3 length: 16 amino acids. V was pared by 1 base and J by 3 bases, with 17 bases between. Germline CDR1 is SGHDT and CDR2 is YYEEEE.

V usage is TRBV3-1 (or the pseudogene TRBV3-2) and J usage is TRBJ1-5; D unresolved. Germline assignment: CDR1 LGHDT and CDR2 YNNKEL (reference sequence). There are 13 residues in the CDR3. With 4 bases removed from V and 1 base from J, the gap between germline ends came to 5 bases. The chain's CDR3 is CASSRGSNQPQHF. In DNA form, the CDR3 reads TGTGCCAGCAGCCGAGGGAGCAATCAGCCCCAGCATTTT.

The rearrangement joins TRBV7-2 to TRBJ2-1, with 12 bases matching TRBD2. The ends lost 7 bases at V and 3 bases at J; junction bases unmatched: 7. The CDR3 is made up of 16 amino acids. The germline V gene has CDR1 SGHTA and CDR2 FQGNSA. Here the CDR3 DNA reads TGTGCCAGCACCCGACGGACTAGCGGGGTCTACAATGAGCAGTTCTTC. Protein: CASTRRTSGVYNEQFF. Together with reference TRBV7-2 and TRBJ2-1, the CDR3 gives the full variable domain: GAGVSQSPSNKVTEKGKDVELRCDPISGHTALYWYRQSLGQGLEFLIYFQGNSAPDKSGLPSDRFSAERTGGSVSTLTIQRTQQEDSAVYLCASTRRTSGVYNEQFFGPGTRLTVL.